Included here is one T cell receptor beta chain sequence, with context. The CDR3 has 13 amino acids. V shed 8 bases and J shed 4 bases, with 14 bases lying between them. Germline CDR1 MNHNS, CDR2 SASEGT. Related graft donors supplied nonmyeloablative bone marrow transplants, and mixed chimerism was transient. Unstimulated Tregs (CD4+CD25+CD127-) and CD4+CD25- non-Tregs were sorted from PBMCs. These data are taken from a study of Tregs in tolerant kidney transplant recipients. Produced via immunoSEQ multiplex PCR; TCRdb's table is partial and in-frame only. The profile shows tens of thousands of clones, 90% to 95% of them singletons.

The sequenced sample was CD4+ T cells from blood (PBMCs), obtained 12 months after the transplant. The TCR sequence derives from a human patient who received a combined kidney and bone marrow transplant. Some T cells may have come from the graft donor. The rearrangement links TRBV6-1 to TRBJ1-2, with a possible D match to TRBD1 (6 bases). CDR3 residues: CASAADSLYGYTF. The DNA for the CDR3 is TGTGCCAGCGCCGCGGACAGCCTCTATGGCTACACCTTC.